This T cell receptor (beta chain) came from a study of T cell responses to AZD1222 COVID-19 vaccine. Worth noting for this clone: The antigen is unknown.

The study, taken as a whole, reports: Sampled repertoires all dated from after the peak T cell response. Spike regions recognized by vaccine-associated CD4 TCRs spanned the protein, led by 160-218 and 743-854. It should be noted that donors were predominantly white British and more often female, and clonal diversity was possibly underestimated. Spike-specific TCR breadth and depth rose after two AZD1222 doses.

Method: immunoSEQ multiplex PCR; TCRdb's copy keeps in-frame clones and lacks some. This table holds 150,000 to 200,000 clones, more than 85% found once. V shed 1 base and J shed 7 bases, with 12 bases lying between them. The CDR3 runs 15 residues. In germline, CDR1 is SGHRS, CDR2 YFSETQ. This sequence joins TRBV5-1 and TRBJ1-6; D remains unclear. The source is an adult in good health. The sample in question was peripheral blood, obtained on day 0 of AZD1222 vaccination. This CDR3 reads CASSLRHGDNSPLHF. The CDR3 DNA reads TGCGCCAGCAGCTTGCGTCACGGAGACAATTCACCCCTCCACTTT.